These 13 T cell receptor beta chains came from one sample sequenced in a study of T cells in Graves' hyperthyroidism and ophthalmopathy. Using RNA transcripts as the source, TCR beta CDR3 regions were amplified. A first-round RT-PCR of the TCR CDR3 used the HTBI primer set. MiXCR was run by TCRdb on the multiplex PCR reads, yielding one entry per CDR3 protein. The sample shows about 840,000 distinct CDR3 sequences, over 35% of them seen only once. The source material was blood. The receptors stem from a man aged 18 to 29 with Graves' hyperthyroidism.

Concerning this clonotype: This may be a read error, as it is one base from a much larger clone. CDR3 sequence: CSARKGSYEQYF. The CDR3, as DNA: TGCAGTGCTAGGAAGGGCTCCTACGAGCAGTACTTC. V gene TRBV20-1 combines with J gene TRBJ2-7; no clear D. The germline gives CDR1 DFQATT, CDR2 SNEGSKA (reference sequence). Trimming left V 3 bases short and J 0 bases short, with 6 bases between. There are 12 residues in the CDR3.

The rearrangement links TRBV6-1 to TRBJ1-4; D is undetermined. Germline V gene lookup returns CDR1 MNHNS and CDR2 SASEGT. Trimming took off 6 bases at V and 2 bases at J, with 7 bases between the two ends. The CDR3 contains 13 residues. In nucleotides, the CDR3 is TGTGCCAGCAGAGGACGGACTAATGAAAAACTGTTTTTT. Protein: CASRGRTNEKLFF.

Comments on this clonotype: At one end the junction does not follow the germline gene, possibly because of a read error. CDR3: CASSLVQGQSGTQWF. In DNA, the CDR3 is TGTGCCAGCAGCTTAGTCCAGGGGCAGTCAGGGACCCAGTGGTTC. The chain carries TRBV7-9 and TRBJ2-5; TRBD1 might be the D (6 bases). CDR3 size: 15 residues. The germline V gene encodes CDR1 SEHNR and CDR2 FQNEAQ (reference sequence).

The CDR3 DNA reads TGTGCCAGCAGCGCCCTGTCGACTAGGGGCACTGAAGCTTTCTTT. Translation gives CASSALSTRGTEAFF. The chain is built from TRBV9 and TRBJ1-1; possible D gene TRBD1, 5 bases. V was cut by 3 bases and J by 4 bases, with 16 bases left in between. The CDR3 has 15 amino acids. Germline V gives CDR1 SGDLS, CDR2 YYNGEE.

The CDR3 nucleotides are TGTGCCAGCAGCCAAGCGCCGGGACTAGCGGCATACGAGCAGTACTTC. It translates to CASSQAPGLAAYEQYF. This chain joins TRBV7-2 and TRBJ2-7; 11 nucleotides align to TRBD2. The junction had 10 bases not matched to a gene; V was cut back by 5 bases and J by 4 bases. The CDR3 runs 16 residues. The germline V gene encodes CDR1 SGHTA and CDR2 FQGNSA.

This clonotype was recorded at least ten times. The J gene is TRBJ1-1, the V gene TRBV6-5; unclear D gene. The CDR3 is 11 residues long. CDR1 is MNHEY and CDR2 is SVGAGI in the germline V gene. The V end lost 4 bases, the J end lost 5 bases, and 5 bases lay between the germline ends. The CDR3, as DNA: TGTGCCAGCAGTTCGCGGACTGAAGCTTTCTTT. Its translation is CASSSRTEAFF.

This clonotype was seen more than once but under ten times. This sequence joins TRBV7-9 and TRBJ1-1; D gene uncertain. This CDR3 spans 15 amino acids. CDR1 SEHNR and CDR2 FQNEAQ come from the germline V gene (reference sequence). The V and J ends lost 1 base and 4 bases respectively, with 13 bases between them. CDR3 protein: CASSLGVGLGTEAFF. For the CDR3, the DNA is TGTGCCAGCAGCTTAGGGGTAGGGCTGGGCACTGAAGCTTTCTTT. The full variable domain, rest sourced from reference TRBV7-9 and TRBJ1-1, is DTGVSQNPRHKITKRGQNVTFRCDPISEHNRLYWYRQTLGQGPEFLTYFQNEAQLEKSRLLSDRFSAERPKGSFSTLEIQRTEQGDSAMYLCASSLGVGLGTEAFFGQGTRLTVV.

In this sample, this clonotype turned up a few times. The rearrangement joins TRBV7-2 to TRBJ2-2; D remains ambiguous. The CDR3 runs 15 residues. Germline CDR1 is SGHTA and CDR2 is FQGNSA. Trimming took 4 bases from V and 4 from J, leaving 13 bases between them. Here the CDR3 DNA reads TGTGCCAGCAGCTCGTTTAGTTCCTTCACCGGGGAGCTGTTTTTT. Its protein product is CASSSFSSFTGELFF.

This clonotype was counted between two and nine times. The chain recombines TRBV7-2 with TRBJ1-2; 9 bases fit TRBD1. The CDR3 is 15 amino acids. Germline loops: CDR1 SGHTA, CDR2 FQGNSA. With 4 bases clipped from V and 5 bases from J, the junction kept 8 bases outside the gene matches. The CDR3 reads CASSSEPGTGYGYTF. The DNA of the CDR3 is TGTGCCAGCAGCTCGGAACCCGGGACAGGGTATGGCTACACCTTC.

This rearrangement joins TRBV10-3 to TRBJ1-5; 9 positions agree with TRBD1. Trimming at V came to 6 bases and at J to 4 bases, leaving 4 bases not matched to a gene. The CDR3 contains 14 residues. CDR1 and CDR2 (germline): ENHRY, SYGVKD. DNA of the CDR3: TGTGCCATCAGGGAACAGGGGGCGAATCAGCCCCAGCATTTT. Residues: CAIREQGANQPQHF.

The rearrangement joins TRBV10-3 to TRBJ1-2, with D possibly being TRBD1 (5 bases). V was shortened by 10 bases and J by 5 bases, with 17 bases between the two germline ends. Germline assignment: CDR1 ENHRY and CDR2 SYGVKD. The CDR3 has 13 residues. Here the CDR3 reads CATRGRGWYGYTF. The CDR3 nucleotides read TGTGCCACCCGGGGGAGGGGTTGGTATGGCTACACCTTC.

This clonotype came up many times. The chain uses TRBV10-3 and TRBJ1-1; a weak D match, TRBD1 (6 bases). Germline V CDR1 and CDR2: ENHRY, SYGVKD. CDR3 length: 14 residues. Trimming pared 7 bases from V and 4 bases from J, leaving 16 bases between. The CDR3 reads CAITTASRGTEAFF. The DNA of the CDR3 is TGTGCCATCACCACGGCCTCCAGGGGCACTGAAGCTTTCTTT.

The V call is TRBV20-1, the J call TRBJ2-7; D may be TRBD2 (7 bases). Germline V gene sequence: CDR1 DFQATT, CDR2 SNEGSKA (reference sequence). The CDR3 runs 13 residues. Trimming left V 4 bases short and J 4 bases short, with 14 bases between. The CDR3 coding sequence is TGCAGTGCTAAAGGGGGGGAGGGGTACGAGCAGTACTTC. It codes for CSAKGGEGYEQYF.